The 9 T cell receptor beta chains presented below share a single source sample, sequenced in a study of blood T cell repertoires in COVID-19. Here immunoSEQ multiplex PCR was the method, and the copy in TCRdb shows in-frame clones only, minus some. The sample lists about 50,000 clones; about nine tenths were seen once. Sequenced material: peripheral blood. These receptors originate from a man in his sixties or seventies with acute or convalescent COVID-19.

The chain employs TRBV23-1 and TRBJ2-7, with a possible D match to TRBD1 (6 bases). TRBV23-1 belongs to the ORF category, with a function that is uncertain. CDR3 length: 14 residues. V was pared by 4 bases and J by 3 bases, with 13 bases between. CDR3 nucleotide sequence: TGCGCCAGCAGTCCTAGGACAGAGATCTACGAGCAGTACGTC. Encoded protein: CASSPRTEIYEQYV.

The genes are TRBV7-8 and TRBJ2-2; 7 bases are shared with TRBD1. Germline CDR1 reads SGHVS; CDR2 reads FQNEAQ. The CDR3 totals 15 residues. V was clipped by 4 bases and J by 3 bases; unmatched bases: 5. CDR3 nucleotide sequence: TGTGCCAGCAGCTCTTGGACAGGATACACCGGGGAGCTGTTTTTT. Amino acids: CASSSWTGYTGELFF.

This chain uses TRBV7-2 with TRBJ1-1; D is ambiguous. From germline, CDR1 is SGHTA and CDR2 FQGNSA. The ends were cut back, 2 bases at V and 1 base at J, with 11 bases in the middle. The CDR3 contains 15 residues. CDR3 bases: TGTGCCAGCAGCTTAAATAGAAATAGGAACACTGAAGCTTTCTTT. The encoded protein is CASSLNRNRNTEAFF.

The CDR3: CASSPLSNLYEQYF. CDR3 coding DNA: TGTGCCAGCAGCCCCCTGAGCAACCTCTACGAGCAGTACTTC. The V call is TRBV11-2, the J call TRBJ2-7; D not certain. CDR3 length: 14 amino acids. Per germline, CDR1 SGHAT and CDR2 FQNNGV. V was trimmed by 5 bases and J by 3 bases, leaving 14 bases between them.

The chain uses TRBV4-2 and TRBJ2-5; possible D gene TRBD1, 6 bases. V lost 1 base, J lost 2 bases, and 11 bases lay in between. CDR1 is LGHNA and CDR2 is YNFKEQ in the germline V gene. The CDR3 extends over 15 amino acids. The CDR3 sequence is CASSQAGQTQETQYF. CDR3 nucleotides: TGTGCCAGCAGCCAAGCGGGACAAACACAAGAGACCCAGTACTTC.

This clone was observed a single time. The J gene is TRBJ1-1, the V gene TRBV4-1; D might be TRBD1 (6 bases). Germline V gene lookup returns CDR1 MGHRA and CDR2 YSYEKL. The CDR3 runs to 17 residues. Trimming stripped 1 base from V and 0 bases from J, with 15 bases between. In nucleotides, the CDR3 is TGCGCCAGCAGCCAAGGGGGAACAGGGTCAATGAACACTGAAGCTTTCTTT. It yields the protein CASSQGGTGSMNTEAFF.

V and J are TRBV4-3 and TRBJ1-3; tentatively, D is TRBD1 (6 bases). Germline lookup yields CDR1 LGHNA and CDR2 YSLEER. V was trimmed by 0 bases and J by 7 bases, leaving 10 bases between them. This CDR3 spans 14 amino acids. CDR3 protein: CASSQDRGSNTIYF. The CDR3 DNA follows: TGCGCCAGCAGCCAAGATAGGGGGAGCAACACCATATATTTT.

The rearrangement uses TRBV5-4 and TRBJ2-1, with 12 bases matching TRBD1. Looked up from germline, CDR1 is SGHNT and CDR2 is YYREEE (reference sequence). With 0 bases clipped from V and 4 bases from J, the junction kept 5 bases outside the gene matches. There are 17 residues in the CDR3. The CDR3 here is CASSLGGQGAGYNEQFF. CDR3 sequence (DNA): TGTGCCAGCAGCTTGGGGGGACAGGGGGCCGGGTACAATGAGCAGTTCTTC.

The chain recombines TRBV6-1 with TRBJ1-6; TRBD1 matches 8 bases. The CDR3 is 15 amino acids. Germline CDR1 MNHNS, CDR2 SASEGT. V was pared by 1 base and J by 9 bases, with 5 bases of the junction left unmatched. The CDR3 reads CASSEVPQGVSPLHF. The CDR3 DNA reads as TGTGCCAGCAGTGAAGTTCCACAGGGGGTTTCACCCCTCCACTTT.